This TCR beta chain was sequenced during a study of PD-L1 blockade in urothelial cancer. The CDR3 has 15 amino acids. Trimming cost V 2 bases and J 7 bases, with 15 bases left between them. Germline-derived CDR1 and CDR2 are LNHDA and SQIVND (reference sequence). The sample's time point: pretreatment peripheral blood. Profiled with immunoSEQ multiplex PCR; TCRdb holds only in-frame clones, not every one. The sample contains over 100,000 clones, less than 85% of which appear only once. The sequence was obtained from a man aged 45-60 years with urothelial cancer. The material sequenced was PBMCs, taken around atezolizumab (anti-PD-L1) treatment. The genes are TRBV19 and TRBJ2-1; weak D call: TRBD2 (6 bases). The CDR3 loop is CASSIRGTDKNEQFF. The CDR3 bases are TGTGCCAGTAGTATACGAGGGACTGATAAAAATGAGCAGTTCTTC.